This T cell receptor beta chain was found in a study of post-analysis software for immune sequencing data. Findings and caveats of the study: A few TRBV segments occurring more often in patients than controls included TRBV5-6, TRBV5-1 and TRBV20-1. Same-batch preparations were strongly co-clustered by F measure.

In the case of this clonotype: Its antigen is not identified. One end of the junction is discordant with germline, which a read error may explain.

The CDR3 is 15 amino acids. From germline, CDR1 is DFQATT and CDR2 SNEGSKA (reference sequence). Every TCR beta cDNA library bore unique molecular identifiers. With about 0.95 to 11 million T cells as the source, 450,000 to 600,000 cDNA molecules resulted. TCRdb reprocessed the PCR reads with MiXCR, giving one entry per CDR3 protein. The data show more than 500,000 distinct CDR3 sequences, under 40% seen once. Sequencing used blood. The receptor comes from a girl between 2 and 17 years old with multiple sclerosis. V is TRBV20-1 and J is TRBJ2-1, with 9 bases fitting TRBD2. The CDR3 spells CSARDRVAGANEQFF. In nucleotides, the CDR3 is TGCAGTGCTAGAGATAGAGTAGCGGGGGCCAATGAGCAGTTCTTT.